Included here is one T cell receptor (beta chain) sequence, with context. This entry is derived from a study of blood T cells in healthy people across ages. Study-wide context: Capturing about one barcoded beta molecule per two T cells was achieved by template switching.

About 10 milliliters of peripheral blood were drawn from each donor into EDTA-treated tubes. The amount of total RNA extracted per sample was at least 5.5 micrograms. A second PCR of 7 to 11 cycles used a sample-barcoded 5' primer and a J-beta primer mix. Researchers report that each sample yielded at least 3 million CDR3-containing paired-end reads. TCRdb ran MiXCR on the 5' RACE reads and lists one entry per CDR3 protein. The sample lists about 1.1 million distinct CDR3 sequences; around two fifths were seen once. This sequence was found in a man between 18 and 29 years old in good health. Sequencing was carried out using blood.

CDR3 nucleotides: TGTGCCAGCAGTTTAGACGCAGGGGTTAGGGCTGAGCAGTTCTTC. It yields the protein CASSLDAGVRAEQFF. V usage is TRBV28 and J usage is TRBJ2-1; D might be TRBD1 (6 bases). The CDR3 runs to 15 residues. Germline values: CDR1 MDHEN, CDR2 SYDVKM. Trimming took 2 bases from V and 9 from J, leaving 17 bases between them.